This T cell receptor (beta chain) stems from a study of PD-1 blockade in mismatch repair-deficient tumors. Study details: Patients had approximately 11 mismatch repair-deficient cancer types, all previously treated and progressing. Findings and caveats of the study: Tumor-resident clones, often absent from pretreatment blood, expanded after pembrolizumab and then contracted.

TCRs were sequenced from a few patients responding to pembrolizumab. Trimming pared 3 bases from V and 0 bases from J, leaving 22 bases between. This CDR3 is 19 amino acids long. Germline V gene lookup returns CDR1 SGHVS and CDR2 FQNEAQ. TCRdb's table, derived via immunoSEQ multiplex PCR, lists solely in-frame clones and lacks some. The sample contains around 68,000 clones, about 78% of which appear only once. With regard to this clone: The antigen remains unidentified.

The chain joins TRBV7-8 to TRBJ2-3; possibly TRBD2 for D (6 bases). Sequenced material: peripheral blood, taken 2 weeks after starting pembrolizumab. This receptor was taken from an adult with mismatch repair-deficient cancer. CDR3 DNA sequence: TGTGCCAGCAGCTTTGGTCTTGGAAGGGCGGGACGTAGCACAGATACGCAGTATTTT. This encodes CASSFGLGRAGRSTDTQYF.